Below, one T cell receptor (beta chain) is given with its context. Its target antigen remains unknown. Read coverage stops 3 residues before the CDR3 terminus; the germline J gene supplies the remainder. This entry comes from a study of Tregs in tolerant kidney transplant recipients (dated by TCRdb to between 2017 and 2020). About the full investigation: The transplants used related donors along with nonmyeloablative bone marrow transplantation, and in the human trials mixed chimerism was transient. Before combined kidney and bone marrow transplantation, this study identified donor-specific regulatory T cells using TCRbeta sequencing and then followed those same cells after transplant.

For this chain, trimming is 3 bases at the V end and 4 bases at the J end, and the number of junction bases without a gene match is 10. According to the germline V gene (reference sequence), CDR1 reads DFQATT and CDR2 reads SNEGSKA. The CDR3 has 17 amino acids, counting the end cysteine and phenylalanine. The DNA has 42 bases, all within the CDR3, and is read from base 1. Taken with the paper, the label for time point translates to: blood sample drawn before combined kidney and bone marrow transplant. Thawed PBMCs were FACS-sorted into unstimulated Tregs (CD4+CD25+CD127-), CD4+ non-Tregs (CD4+CD25-), CD4 cells and CD8 cells. The patients were a handful of recipients of combined kidney and bone marrow transplants from the ITN036ST trial, and samples were available only for these trial subjects. Healthy control blood was processed by Ficoll density gradient to PBMCs and cryopreserved; patient PBMCs were collected before and after transplant.

For TCRbeta CDR3 sequencing, genomic DNA was extracted from sorted cells using the QIAGEN DNeasy Blood and Tissue Kit. High-throughput TCRbeta CDR3 sequencing was carried out commercially through immunoSEQ, with PCR amplification with bias correction and internal controls included. As for the authors' bioinformatics: A unique productive TCRbeta sequence was defined by the CDR3 nucleotide sequence when primers matched, and otherwise by the CDR3 amino acid sequence together with the Vbeta and Jbeta genes. To correct for sorting error, sequences found in more than one sorted population at a frequency ratio of 2:1 or less were discarded, and the remaining shared sequences were assigned to the population with the higher frequency. A sequence counted as donor-reactive if, in CFSE-low cells, the sequence had a frequency of at least 0.01% and was expanded at least 5-fold compared with unstimulated cells. Repertoire divergence was quantified by Jensen-Shannon divergence using the top 100 TCRbeta sequences ranked by frequency. For samples with multiple sequencing runs, sorting error was corrected in each run separately before the runs were combined. TCRdb obtained this table from immuneACCESS and retained in-frame rearrangements with V and J assigned. These tables miss some clones; where compared with another copy, unresolved V genes account for less than half of the shortfall, and the remainder is unexplained. The DNA gave D and trimming, while V, J and clone size come from that table. The sample table on file contains roughly 53,000 clones. About 0.83% of the sample is held by the ten biggest clonotypes.

General conclusions and limits of the study: Donor-specific Treg expansion was found to exceed global Treg expansion in tolerant patients, suggesting antigen-driven rather than nonspecific expansion. Because only a small number of patients were included, the study had limitations, and the results will need to be validated in larger populations as well as under other immunosuppression protocols. Biological reproducibility was not examined directly, but technical replication error appeared to be minimal. For some patients, the PCR primers changed as time went on, which meant samples from those patients could not be compared with one another at the nucleotide level. The most biologically relevant and donor-specific TCRbeta repertoire appeared to be identified by expanding Tregs with activated donor B cells.

The sequence was obtained from a human donor who received a combined kidney and bone marrow transplant. The sequenced sample was CD4+ T cells from blood, obtained before the transplant. The chain employs TRBV20-1 and TRBJ2-3, with 13 central nucleotides matching TRBD2. CDR3 region: CSARPLTSGRGADTQYF. The CDR3 bases that were read are TGCAGTGCTAGGCCCCTTACTAGCGGGAGGGGGGCAGATACG.